A selection of T cell receptor beta chains follows, all from one sample in a study of beta chain features in type 1 diabetes. Sequencing used immunoSEQ multiplex PCR; TCRdb keeps in-frame clones, though not all of them. The data hold 300,000 to 450,000 clones, with about 18% observed a single time. The sample was naive CD4+ T cells from blood. These receptor sequences come from a young woman in good health. The CDR3 runs from the conserved cysteine through the conserved F or W. D genes are given only for firm matches. Expanded clones are given a class, and other clones once, few, many or no size at all.

>TRBV30|TRBJ1-2|.|few
TGTGCCTGCTCCGGGACATTCTATGGCTACACCTTC
CACSGTFYGYTF
>TRBV30|TRBJ1-3|.|.
TGTGCCTGGAGTGCCAACTCTGGAAACACCATATATTTT
CAWSANSGNTIYF
>TRBV30|TRBJ1-2|.|few
TGTGCCTGGAGTATCAGACAGAATCTGAACTATGGCTACACCTTC
CAWSIRQNLNYGYTF
>TRBV12-5|TRBJ2-1|.|once
TGTGCTAGTGGGAATGGGGGGAGCGATGAGCAGTTCTTC
CASGNGGSDEQFF
>TRBV15|TRBJ2-3|TRBD2|few
TGTGCCACCAAGCGGGGGGGCCAAGATACGCAGTATTTT
CATKRGGQDTQYF
>TRBV7-2|TRBJ1-5|TRBD1|.
TGTGCCAGCAGCTTAGCTCTCGGGACAGGTCGAAACAATCAGCCCCAGCATTTT
CASSLALGTGRNNQPQHF
>TRBV29-1|TRBJ1-1|.|few
TGCAGCGTTTCCTTACTTCAGGGGAACACTGAAGCTTTCTTT
CSVSLLQGNTEAFF
>TRBV7-6|TRBJ1-3|.|.
TGTGCCAGCGGGGCCTCTGGAAACACCATATATTTT
CASGASGNTIYF
>TRBV9|TRBJ2-1|TRBD1|.
TGTGCCAGCAGCGTAGTGGACAGGGTAGGGAATGAGCAGTTCTTC
CASSVVDRVGNEQFF
>TRBV11-1|TRBJ2-1|.|.
TGTGCCAGCAGTCCTCGGGGGGCTTACTACAATGAGCAGTTCTTC
CASSPRGAYYNEQFF
>TRBV5-1|TRBJ1-2|.|few
TGCGCCAGCAGCTTGGAACAGCCTCGAACCTATGGCTACACCTTC
CASSLEQPRTYGYTF
>TRBV6-5|TRBJ1-1|TRBD1|.
TGTGCCAGCAGTTACGGGGACAGAAACGCTGAAGCTTTCTTT
CASSYGDRNAEAFF
>TRBV4-1|TRBJ1-4|TRBD1|few
TGCGCCAGCAGCCCAACGACAGGGACAGTTAATGAAAAACTGTTTTTT
CASSPTTGTVNEKLFF
>TRBV30|TRBJ1-1|.|.
TGTGCCTATTTCAGGGGATTGAACACTGAAGCTTTCTTT
CAYFRGLNTEAFF
>TRBV6-4|TRBJ2-1|.|.
TGTGCCAGCAGTTCAGAATTCTACAATGAGCAGTTCTTC
CASSSEFYNEQFF
>TRBV4-1|TRBJ2-3|.|.
TGCGCCAGCAGCCAAGATCCCTACCCCACAGATACGCAGTATTTT
CASSQDPYPTDTQYF